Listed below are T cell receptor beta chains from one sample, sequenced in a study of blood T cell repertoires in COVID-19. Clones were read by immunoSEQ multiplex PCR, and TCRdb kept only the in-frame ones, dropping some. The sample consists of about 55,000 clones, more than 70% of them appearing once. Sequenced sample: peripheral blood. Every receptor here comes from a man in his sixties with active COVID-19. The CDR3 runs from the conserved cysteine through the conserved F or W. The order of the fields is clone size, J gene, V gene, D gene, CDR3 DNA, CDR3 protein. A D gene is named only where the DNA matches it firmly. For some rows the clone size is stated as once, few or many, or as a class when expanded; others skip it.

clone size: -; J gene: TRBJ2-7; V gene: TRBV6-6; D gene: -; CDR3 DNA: TGTGCCAGCAGTCTCTCGGGATTTTACGAGCAGTACTTC; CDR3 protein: CASSLSGFYEQYF
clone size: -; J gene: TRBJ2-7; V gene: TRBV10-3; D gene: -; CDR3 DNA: TGTGCCATCAGTGACGGTCTAGCTCGCTACGAGCAGTACTTC; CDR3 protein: CAISDGLARYEQYF
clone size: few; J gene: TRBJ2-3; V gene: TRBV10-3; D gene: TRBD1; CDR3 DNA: TGTGCCATCAGTGAGCTGGGGACAGGAATAAGCACAGATACGCAGTATTTT; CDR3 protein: CAISELGTGISTDTQYF
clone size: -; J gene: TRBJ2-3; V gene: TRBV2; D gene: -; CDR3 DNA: TGTGCCAGCAGTGAGGGGAGGCCTGCAGATACGCAGTATTTT; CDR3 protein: CASSEGRPADTQYF
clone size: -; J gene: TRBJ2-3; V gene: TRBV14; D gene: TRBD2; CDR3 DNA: TGTGCCAGCAGCCAGGATTCTAGCGGGAGGGTAGCCGATACGCAGTATTTT; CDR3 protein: CASSQDSSGRVADTQYF
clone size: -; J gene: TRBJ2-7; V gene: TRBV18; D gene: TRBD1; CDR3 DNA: TGTGCCAGCTCAAGGACAGGGGGAAGGGAGCAGTACTTC; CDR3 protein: CASSRTGGREQYF
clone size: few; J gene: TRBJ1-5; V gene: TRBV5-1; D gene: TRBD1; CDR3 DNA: TGCGCCAGCAGCTCTGGACAGGGACTGCAGCCCCAGCATTTT; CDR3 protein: CASSSGQGLQPQHF
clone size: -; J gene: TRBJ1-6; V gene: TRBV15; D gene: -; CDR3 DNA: TGTGCCACCAGCAGTAATATCGGGGATTCACCCCTCCACTTT; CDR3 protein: CATSSNIGDSPLHF
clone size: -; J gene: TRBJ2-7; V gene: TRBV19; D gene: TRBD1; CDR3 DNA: TGTGCCAGTAGTGTGACAGGGGGGAACTACGAGCAGTACTTC; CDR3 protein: CASSVTGGNYEQYF
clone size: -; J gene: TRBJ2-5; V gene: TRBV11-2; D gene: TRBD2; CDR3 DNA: TGTGCCAGCAGCGCGGGACTAGCGGGACTAGAGACCCAGTACTTC; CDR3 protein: CASSAGLAGLETQYF
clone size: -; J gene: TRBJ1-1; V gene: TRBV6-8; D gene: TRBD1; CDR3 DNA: TGTGCCAGCAGACAAGACAGGGCCACTGAAGCTTTCTTT; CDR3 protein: CASRQDRATEAFF
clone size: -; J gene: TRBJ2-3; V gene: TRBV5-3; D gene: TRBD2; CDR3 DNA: TGTGCCAGAAGCTTGGCCGCCAGGGGTACTAGCGGGAGAAAGGAGCGCGCAGATACGCAGTATTTT; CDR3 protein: CARSLAARGTSGRKERADTQYF
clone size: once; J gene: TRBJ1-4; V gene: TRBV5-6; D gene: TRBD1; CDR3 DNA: TGTGCCAGCAGTATCGGGACAGAAGAAAAACTGTTTTTT; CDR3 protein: CASSIGTEEKLFF
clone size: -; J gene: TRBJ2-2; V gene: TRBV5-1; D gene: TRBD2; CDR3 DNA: TGCGCCAGCACCCCGGCGGGGGGCCTCGGCACCGGGGAGCTGTTTTTT; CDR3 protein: CASTPAGGLGTGELFF
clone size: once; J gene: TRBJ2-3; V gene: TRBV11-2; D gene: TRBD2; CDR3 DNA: TGTGCCAGCAGCGCCGGGGGGGGGCTCACAGATACGCAGTATTTT; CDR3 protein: CASSAGGGLTDTQYF
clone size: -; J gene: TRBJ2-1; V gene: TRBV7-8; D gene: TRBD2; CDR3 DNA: TGTGCCAGCAGCTTAGGTATAGCGGGAGGCCCTCCCGGCAATGAGCAGTTCTTC; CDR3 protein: CASSLGIAGGPPGNEQFF
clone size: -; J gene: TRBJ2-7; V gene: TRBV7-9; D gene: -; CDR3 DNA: TGTGCCAGCAGCTTAAGAGACCGCGGCCACGAGCAGTACTTC; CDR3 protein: CASSLRDRGHEQYF
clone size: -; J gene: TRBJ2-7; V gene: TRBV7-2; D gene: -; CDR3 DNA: TGTGCCAGCAGCTTATGGCGGAGCGACGAGCAGTACTTC; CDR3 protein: CASSLWRSDEQYF
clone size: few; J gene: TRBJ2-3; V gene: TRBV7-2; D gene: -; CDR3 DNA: TGTGCCAGCAGCTTATCCGGGAATGCAGATACGCAGTATTTT; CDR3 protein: CASSLSGNADTQYF
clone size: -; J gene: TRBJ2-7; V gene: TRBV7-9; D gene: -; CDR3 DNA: TGTGCCAGCAGCTTCCAGGGCCCCACCTACGAGCAGTACTTC; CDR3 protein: CASSFQGPTYEQYF
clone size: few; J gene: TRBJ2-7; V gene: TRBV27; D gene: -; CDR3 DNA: TGTGCCAGCAGTCCAACCGCGTCAGGAGGTGAGCAGTACTTC; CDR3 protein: CASSPTASGGEQYF
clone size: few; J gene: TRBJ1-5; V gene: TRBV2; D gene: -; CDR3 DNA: TGTGCCAGCAGTCCGAGGGCCCCTCAGCCCCAGCATTTT; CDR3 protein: CASSPRAPQPQHF
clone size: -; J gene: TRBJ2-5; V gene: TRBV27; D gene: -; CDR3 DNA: TGTGCCAGCTCATCCCCGGAGCGTCGAGAGACCCAGTACTTC; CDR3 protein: CASSSPERRETQYF